This T cell receptor (beta chain) comes out of a study of molecular identifiers for immune sequencing clone quantification. Study-wide results and limits: Beyond 20 RNA copies, clones held over 98% of effector molecules, compared with under 1% in naive cells.

TCRdb redid the calling of the PCR reads with MiXCR, one entry per CDR3 protein. The table has some 320,000 distinct CDR3 sequences, 24% seen once. V shed 5 bases, J shed 6 bases, and the junction held 11 bases outside the gene matches. CDR1 MNHEY and CDR2 SVGEGT come from the germline V gene. The CDR3 has 16 residues. This clonotype came up a few times. The antigen remains undetermined. The sequencing input was naive CD8+ T cells from blood, with Jurkat cell RNA spiked in. The subset here: FACS-sorted CD8+CD4-CCR7+CD45RA+ naive T cells. The receptor's source is a human donor in good health. Some libraries in this study had Jurkat cell RNA spiked in. The chain couples TRBV6-2 or TRBV6-3 to TRBJ1-5; 9 nucleotides match TRBD1. In nucleotides, the CDR3 is TGTGCCAGCAGTCATCGTTACGGGACAGGGTTTCAGCCCCAGCATTTT. The encoded protein is CASSHRYGTGFQPQHF.